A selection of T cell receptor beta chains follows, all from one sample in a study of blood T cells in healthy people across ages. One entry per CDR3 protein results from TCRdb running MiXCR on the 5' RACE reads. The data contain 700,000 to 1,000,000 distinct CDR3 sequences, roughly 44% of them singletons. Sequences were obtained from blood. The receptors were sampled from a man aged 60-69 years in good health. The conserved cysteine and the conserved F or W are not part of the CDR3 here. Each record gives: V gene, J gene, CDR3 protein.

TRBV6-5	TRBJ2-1	ASSTTTGTRVDEQF
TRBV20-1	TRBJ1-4	SASGVEGEKLF
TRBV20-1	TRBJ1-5	SASRDRGPYSNQPQH
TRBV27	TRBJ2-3	ASTPEGTTSSTDTQY
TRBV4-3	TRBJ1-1	ASSQDLRGNSEAF
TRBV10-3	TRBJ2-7	AISPTPESSYEQY
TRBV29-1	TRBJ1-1	SVHGRMNTEAF
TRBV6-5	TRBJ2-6	ASGTAGTGYGANVLT
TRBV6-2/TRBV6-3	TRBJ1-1	ASSYSTGFNTEAF
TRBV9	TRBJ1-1	ASGGGFGTEAF
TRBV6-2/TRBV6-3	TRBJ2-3	ASSTRLARQTTDTQY
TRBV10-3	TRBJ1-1	AIRADRNTEAF
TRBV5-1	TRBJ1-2	ASSLLAQASGYT
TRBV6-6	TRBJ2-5	ASSYDQAVTQY
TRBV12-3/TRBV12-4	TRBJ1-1	ASSQSRGRWAEAF
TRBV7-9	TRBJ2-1	ASSLEGTTDNEQF
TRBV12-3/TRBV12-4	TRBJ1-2	ASSYRMANYGYT
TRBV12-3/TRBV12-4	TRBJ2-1	ASSPPTAGGPNEQF
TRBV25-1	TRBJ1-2	ASSDPTGIDYGYT
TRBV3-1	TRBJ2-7	ASSPPGLGFEQY
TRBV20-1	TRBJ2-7	SAGPRDEQY
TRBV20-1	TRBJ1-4	SARDKIKWEKLF
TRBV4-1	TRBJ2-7	ASSQDGTPNYEQY
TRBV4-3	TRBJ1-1	ASSQRTGENTEAF
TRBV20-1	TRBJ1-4	SASRLPTNEKLF
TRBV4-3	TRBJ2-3	ASSRRDTDTQY
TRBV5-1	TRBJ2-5	ASSLGYRGPQETQY
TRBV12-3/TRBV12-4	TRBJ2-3	ASRDQSLRTDTQY
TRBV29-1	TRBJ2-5	SVEVGTGGQTQY
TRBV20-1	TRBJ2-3	SARELAGGLTDTQY
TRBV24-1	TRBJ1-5	ATSESGHGHQPQH
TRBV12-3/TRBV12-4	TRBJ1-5	ASSLRGTGPQPQH
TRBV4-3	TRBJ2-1	ASSPLWQGDSYNEQF
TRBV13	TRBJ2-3	ASSFRGGGDTQY
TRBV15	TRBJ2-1	ATSRDIDSPTF
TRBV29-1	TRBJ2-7	SVGWGTYEQY
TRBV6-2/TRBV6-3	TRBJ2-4	ASSKGLGGLAKNIQY
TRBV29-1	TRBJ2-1	SVEGAGGRTDEQF
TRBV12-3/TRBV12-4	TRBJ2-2	ASSLVGGDTGELF
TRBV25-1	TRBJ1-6	ASRSSAGGNSPLH
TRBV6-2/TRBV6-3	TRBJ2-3	ASSYQGGRGDTQY
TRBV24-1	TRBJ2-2	ATSDYTGELF
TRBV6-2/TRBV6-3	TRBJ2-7	ASSWTGTYEQY
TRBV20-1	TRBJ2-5	SAADSGVGRETQY
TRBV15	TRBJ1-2	ATSRERELGYT
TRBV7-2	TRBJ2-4	ASSRGSELAKNIQY
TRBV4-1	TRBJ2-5	ASSQEAGAPLTQY
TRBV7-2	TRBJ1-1	ASSLVFMNTEAF
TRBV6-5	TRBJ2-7	ASRATYEQY
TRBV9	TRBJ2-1	ASSPSLGQVGAQF